Described below is a single T cell receptor beta chain sequence and its context. Its antigen is as yet unknown. The data originate from a study of cytomegalovirus exposure and HLA in healthy donors. Regarding the study as a whole: Most TCRs appeared rarely, but some public TCRs recurred in many donors. A later analysis associated 15,000 to 20,000 TCR beta sequences with HLA alleles at a 0.05 false discovery rate. Owing to their indistinguishability, certain V segments, notably TRBV6-2 and TRBV6-3, were excluded. The authors judged a highly shared variant cluster likely a sequencing artifact.

The primer mix had 60 Vbeta and 13 Jbeta primers. Profiled with immunoSEQ multiplex PCR; TCRdb holds only in-frame clones, not every one. The table lists some 150,000 clones, 75% to 85% of them singletons. V was shortened by 1 base and J by 7 bases, with 5 bases between the two germline ends. This CDR3 is 12 amino acids long. CDR1 is LNHDA and CDR2 is SQIVND in the germline V gene (reference sequence). The chain links TRBV19 to TRBJ2-1; no clear D gene. What was sequenced was PBMCs. The clonotype comes from a man younger than 40 in good health and CMV-seronegative. CDR3 in amino acids: CASSIVANEQFF. The CDR3 DNA sequence: TGTGCCAGTAGTATAGTTGCGAATGAGCAGTTCTTC. Using reference TRBV19 and TRBJ2-1 for the parts outside the CDR3, the full variable domain is DGGITQSPKYLFRKEGQNVTLSCEQNLNHDAMYWYRQDPGQGLRLIYYSQIVNDFQKGDIAEGYSVSREKKESFPLTVTSAQKNPTAFYLCASSIVANEQFFGPGTRLTVL.